This note documents a single TCR beta chain sequence. This clone appeared once. Its specific antigen is unknown. Base-call qualities are not available, and no considerably larger clone is one nucleotide away. V lost 2 bases and J lost 11 bases, and the count of bases not matched to a germline gene is 4. From the cysteine through the phenylalanine, the CDR3 covers 13 amino acids. The CDR3 DNA has 39 bases and is translated from base 1. CDR1 and CDR2 were assigned from the germline V gene (reference sequence) as MNHEY and SMNVEV. The donors were healthy, HIV-negative adults with no recently reported acute infections or vaccinations. All donors were Caucasian adults living in Nashville, Tennessee, USA. CD4+ T cells were enriched by magnetic negative selection, after which naive cells were positively selected on CD45RA and the negative fraction was taken as the memory subset. After blood collection by leukapheresis, PBMCs were isolated using Ficoll-Histopaque density gradient centrifugation and then cryopreserved in the vapor phase of liquid nitrogen. Analytical flow cytometry was used to check the purity and quantity of each magnetically sorted T cell population. From each sorted fraction, genomic DNA was isolated and quantified by UV absorbance on a Nanodrop 2000c.

The entry originates in a study of shared clonotypes between healthy human individuals (dated by TCRdb to 2018 to 2020). At the level of the whole study: Three men and two women, aged 18 to 49 years, made up the cohort. For each donor, three plates each were used for CD4 naive and CD4 memory, two plates were used for CD8 naive, and one plate was used for CD8 memory. Leukapheresis yielded between about 0.9 and 8.9 billion PBMCs per donor. To estimate repertoire size and how much clonotypes are shared between individuals, the study performed deep sequencing of blood TCR repertoires from a few healthy adults. To increase sequencing depth and limit assay-specific biases, TCR repertoire library preparation and sequencing were carried out by different laboratories using diverse techniques. What the authors observed across the whole study: Clonotypes shared by all four sorted-subset donors showed higher generation probabilities than non-shared clonotypes. Sampling was limited to blood, and TCR repertoires in tissue likely differ from TCR repertoires in blood. When several donors were compared, the shared fraction of clonotypes was 5% to 6.5% for naive CD4, roughly 3.4% for naive CD8, 2% to 2.5% for memory CD4, and around 0.37% for memory CD8. Rarefaction of sorted-subset datasets indicated incomplete sequencing despite the large sequencing depth. Larger estimated clonotype richness was generally found for naive subsets than for memory subsets. The genetic and exposure-history diversity represented was limited by the small number of donors. Pairwise subsampling indicated that sequencing depth was expected to affect the degree of clonotype sharing among donors.

Using the deep immunoSEQ assay, TCR CDR3 regions were amplified from genomic DNA by multiplex PCR. Extracted genomic DNA from each cell subset was spread evenly across all wells of several immunoSEQ 96-well plates, with each plate serving as a replicate. Each replicate PCR for sorted subsets received 200 ng genomic DNA, equal to tens of thousands of T cell genomes. The purified libraries were quantified using a Qubit 3.0 fluorometer, sized with a Bioanalyzer 2100, and then quantified again using the KAPA Library Quantification kit. A separate single-read 150-cycle Illumina NextSeq 550 flow cell was used to sequence each immunoSEQ 96-well plate. Per the source publication's procedure: The immunoSEQ output contained only junctional sequences without quality scores, so filtering could not match that applied to full-length reads. To assign V/J genes and CDR3, sequences were annotated using PyIR, a Python wrapper for IgBLAST v1.9, with IMGT germline references. Any read was removed if the V/J assignment was weak (E-value above 1e-6), the CDR3 was missing, or the read contained stop codons, out-of-frame junctions, or ambiguous translated residues. V3J clonotypes were defined as sequences sharing an identical inferred V gene, J gene, and CDR3 amino acid sequence. The percentage overlap between two repertoires was calculated by dividing the number of shared unique clonotypes by the size of the smaller repertoire. Richness of each repertoire was evaluated using RTK rarefaction, the Chao1 estimator, and Recon v2.1 estimates of unobserved clonotypes. Generation probabilities were computed with OLGA for all TCRbeta clonotypes obtained by the gDNA method from a few donors. Entries here come from immuneACCESS through TCRdb and include only in-frame sequences with V and J called. Some clones fail to appear in such tables; in the studies checked, an unresolved V gene covers under half of the shortfall, and the cause of the remainder is unknown. V, J and clone size were drawn from that table, and D and trimming were deduced from the DNA. Here the sample has millions of clones; over 85% occur a single time. The leading ten clones occupy around 0.4% of the sample.

The rearrangement combines TRBV27 with TRBJ2-1, and TRBD2 matches 9 of the central bases. The TCR comes from a man between 18 and 35 years old in good health. Some clones in this sample may be carry-over from other donors' samples. The sequencing input was naive CD4+ T cells from PBMCs. What this sample's cell subset or site label stands for: CD45RA+ positively selected. The DNA reads as follows: TGTGCCAGCAGTTTACTAGCGGGGTATCAGCAGTTCTTC. The translation is CASSLLAGYQQFF.